Listed below are T cell receptor beta chains from one sample, sequenced in a study of blood T cell repertoires in COVID-19. The assay was immunoSEQ multiplex PCR, and TCRdb's table has in-frame clones only and misses some. The sample lists approximately 140,000 clones; approximately 88% were seen once. Material for sequencing was peripheral blood. Receptors were obtained from a man between 65 and 79 years old with acute or convalescent COVID-19. CDR3s include the opening cysteine and the closing phenylalanine or tryptophan. The order of the fields is D gene, V gene, clone size, J gene, CDR3 DNA, CDR3 protein. D genes are given only for firm matches. Clone size is shown for a subset of rows, as once, few, many or a class of expanded clone.

d_gene: -
v_gene: TRBV19
abundance: -
j_gene: TRBJ2-7
CDR3nt: TGTGCCAGTAGCCCAATAGCGGACAGGCACGAGCAGTACTTC
CDR3aa: CASSPIADRHEQYF

d_gene: TRBD2
v_gene: TRBV11-2
abundance: -
j_gene: TRBJ2-3
CDR3nt: TGTGCCAGCAGCGTGGGACTAGCGGTCACAGATACGCAGTATTTT
CDR3aa: CASSVGLAVTDTQYF

d_gene: -
v_gene: TRBV2
abundance: -
j_gene: TRBJ1-5
CDR3nt: TGTGCCAGGGGAGGAATCGAGAAGGGCAATCAGCCCCAGCATTTT
CDR3aa: CARGGIEKGNQPQHF

d_gene: TRBD1
v_gene: TRBV11-1
abundance: -
j_gene: TRBJ1-2
CDR3nt: TGTGCCAGCAGCCCGCGGGACAGGGGAGGCTACACCTTC
CDR3aa: CASSPRDRGGYTF

d_gene: TRBD2
v_gene: TRBV24-1
abundance: -
j_gene: TRBJ2-2
CDR3nt: TGTGCCACCAGTGACCGGACTAGCGGGAGGGCTAGGACCGGGGAGCTGTTTTTT
CDR3aa: CATSDRTSGRARTGELFF

d_gene: TRBD2
v_gene: TRBV3-1/TRBV3-2
abundance: few
j_gene: TRBJ2-7
CDR3nt: TGTGCCAGCAGCCAAGAAAGGGGCGGGAGGGGCGAGCAGTACTTC
CDR3aa: CASSQERGGRGEQYF

d_gene: -
v_gene: TRBV7-6
abundance: -
j_gene: TRBJ1-5
CDR3nt: TGTGCCAGCAGCTTAGATCTAGGACTCGCATTTGGTGAGCCCCAGCATTTT
CDR3aa: CASSLDLGLAFGEPQHF

d_gene: TRBD1
v_gene: TRBV7-3
abundance: -
j_gene: TRBJ1-6
CDR3nt: TGTGCCAGCAGCTTAACCGGGACAGGGGCCAACTCCTATAATTCACCCCTCCACTTT
CDR3aa: CASSLTGTGANSYNSPLHF

d_gene: TRBD1
v_gene: TRBV10-2
abundance: few
j_gene: TRBJ2-6
CDR3nt: TGCGCCAGCAGTGAAAGGGGGCGCACTGGGGCCAACGTCCTGACTTTC
CDR3aa: CASSERGRTGANVLTF

d_gene: -
v_gene: TRBV10-3
abundance: -
j_gene: TRBJ1-1
CDR3nt: TGTGCCATCAGTGAGGAGGTCTTGAACACTGAAGCTTTCTTT
CDR3aa: CAISEEVLNTEAFF

d_gene: TRBD1
v_gene: TRBV18
abundance: -
j_gene: TRBJ1-1
CDR3nt: TGTGCCAGCTCACCACAGGGGGCTGGAACTGAAGCTTTCTTT
CDR3aa: CASSPQGAGTEAFF

d_gene: TRBD2
v_gene: TRBV24-1
abundance: -
j_gene: TRBJ2-7
CDR3nt: TGTGCCACCGGGACTAGGACCGACGAGCAGTACTTC
CDR3aa: CATGTRTDEQYF

d_gene: TRBD2
v_gene: TRBV27
abundance: once
j_gene: TRBJ2-1
CDR3nt: TGTGCCGGACGTCGACTAGCGGGAGATGGACCCCAGTTCTTC
CDR3aa: CAGRRLAGDGPQFF

d_gene: -
v_gene: TRBV7-2
abundance: -
j_gene: TRBJ1-6
CDR3nt: TGTGCCAGCAGCTCCCGATTGGGGGAGGGTTCACCCCTCCACTTT
CDR3aa: CASSSRLGEGSPLHF

d_gene: -
v_gene: TRBV2
abundance: -
j_gene: TRBJ2-2
CDR3nt: TGTGCCAGCAGTGATTTCAGGGGGAACACCGGGGAGCTGTTTTTT
CDR3aa: CASSDFRGNTGELFF

d_gene: -
v_gene: TRBV11-3
abundance: -
j_gene: TRBJ2-1
CDR3nt: TGTGCCAGCAGCGCTCAACAAGACAGAAAGCAGTTCTTC
CDR3aa: CASSAQQDRKQFF

d_gene: -
v_gene: TRBV6-4
abundance: -
j_gene: TRBJ1-6
CDR3nt: TGTGCCAGCAGTGACTCGGCGGGGGAGGGTTCACCCCTCCACTTT
CDR3aa: CASSDSAGEGSPLHF

d_gene: -
v_gene: TRBV6-5
abundance: -
j_gene: TRBJ1-5
CDR3nt: TGTGCCAGCAACCAGCGGGGGGGCAATCAGCCCCAGCATTTT
CDR3aa: CASNQRGGNQPQHF

d_gene: TRBD2
v_gene: TRBV6-5
abundance: -
j_gene: TRBJ2-3
CDR3nt: TGTGCCAGCAGTTACGAAGCGGGAGAGGGCCCAGATACGCAGTATTTT
CDR3aa: CASSYEAGEGPDTQYF

d_gene: -
v_gene: TRBV4-1
abundance: -
j_gene: TRBJ1-2
CDR3nt: TGCGCCAGCAGCCAAGATCCGAGTATCGGGTATGGCTACACCTTC
CDR3aa: CASSQDPSIGYGYTF

d_gene: -
v_gene: TRBV5-1
abundance: -
j_gene: TRBJ2-1
CDR3nt: TGCGCCAGCAGCTCATTCCTAGACAGTAATGAGCAGTTCTTC
CDR3aa: CASSSFLDSNEQFF

d_gene: -
v_gene: TRBV28
abundance: -
j_gene: TRBJ1-1
CDR3nt: TGTGCCAGCAGTACCCGGACAGAGAACACTGAAGCTTTCTTT
CDR3aa: CASSTRTENTEAFF

d_gene: TRBD1
v_gene: TRBV28
abundance: -
j_gene: TRBJ2-7
CDR3nt: TGTGCCAGCACCCAGTTTCCGGGACAGGGCTACGAGCAGTACTTC
CDR3aa: CASTQFPGQGYEQYF

d_gene: -
v_gene: TRBV7-2
abundance: -
j_gene: TRBJ1-6
CDR3nt: TGTGCCAGCAGCTTAGGACAAAATTCACCCCTCCACTTT
CDR3aa: CASSLGQNSPLHF

d_gene: TRBD1
v_gene: TRBV11-3
abundance: -
j_gene: TRBJ2-7
CDR3nt: TGTGCCAGCAGCTTCGACAGGGATAGCGAGCAGTACTTC
CDR3aa: CASSFDRDSEQYF

d_gene: -
v_gene: TRBV18
abundance: -
j_gene: TRBJ2-3
CDR3nt: TGTGCCAGCTCACCTCGACTCCTTAGCACAGATACGCAGTATTTT
CDR3aa: CASSPRLLSTDTQYF

d_gene: TRBD2
v_gene: TRBV7-9
abundance: once
j_gene: TRBJ2-5
CDR3nt: TGTGCCAGCAGCTTAGGGCTAGCGGGGGTATTACAAGAGACCCAGTACTTC
CDR3aa: CASSLGLAGVLQETQYF

d_gene: -
v_gene: TRBV28
abundance: -
j_gene: TRBJ1-1
CDR3nt: TGTGCCAGCAGTTTACTTACAGCCCTGAACACTGAAGCTTTCTTT
CDR3aa: CASSLLTALNTEAFF

d_gene: -
v_gene: TRBV7-8
abundance: -
j_gene: TRBJ1-2
CDR3nt: TGTGCCAGCAGCTCAACTGCAGGCGCTAATGGCTACACCTTC
CDR3aa: CASSSTAGANGYTF

d_gene: -
v_gene: TRBV7-2
abundance: -
j_gene: TRBJ2-5
CDR3nt: TGTGCCAGCAGCCCTACTCGACAGCCCGGACCACAGTACTTC
CDR3aa: CASSPTRQPGPQYF

d_gene: TRBD2
v_gene: TRBV6-1
abundance: few
j_gene: TRBJ2-2
CDR3nt: TGTGCCAGCAGTGAATCGGCGGGGGGCCCTACCGGGGAGCTGTTTTTT
CDR3aa: CASSESAGGPTGELFF

d_gene: TRBD1
v_gene: TRBV5-4
abundance: -
j_gene: TRBJ1-6
CDR3nt: TGTGCCAGCAGCTTGGGGCCAGGGGGACGAGGCACCTCCCCCCTCCACTTT
CDR3aa: CASSLGPGGRGTSPLHF

d_gene: TRBD1
v_gene: TRBV24-1
abundance: once
j_gene: TRBJ1-2
CDR3nt: TGTGCCACCAGTGCCGGGACAGAGAACTATGGCTACACCTTC
CDR3aa: CATSAGTENYGYTF

d_gene: TRBD1
v_gene: TRBV19
abundance: few
j_gene: TRBJ1-4
CDR3nt: TGTGCCACTCACCAGAGGGGACAGGGGAATGAAAAACTGTTTTTT
CDR3aa: CATHQRGQGNEKLFF

d_gene: -
v_gene: TRBV29-1
abundance: -
j_gene: TRBJ1-4
CDR3nt: TGCAGCGGGAAGACAGGTGGTAATGAAAAACTGTTTTTT
CDR3aa: CSGKTGGNEKLFF

d_gene: -
v_gene: TRBV15
abundance: -
j_gene: TRBJ2-5
CDR3nt: TGTGCCACCAGCAGAGATCTAACAGGGAGGGCGTTACAAGAGACCCAGTACTTC
CDR3aa: CATSRDLTGRALQETQYF

d_gene: -
v_gene: TRBV18
abundance: many
j_gene: TRBJ1-1
CDR3nt: TGTGCCAGCTCACCGGGGGCTACGAACACTGAAGCTTTCTTT
CDR3aa: CASSPGATNTEAFF

d_gene: -
v_gene: TRBV19
abundance: -
j_gene: TRBJ1-6
CDR3nt: TGTGCCAGTAGTATAGATTGGGGAGATAATTCACCCCTCCACTTT
CDR3aa: CASSIDWGDNSPLHF

d_gene: TRBD1
v_gene: TRBV7-3
abundance: -
j_gene: TRBJ1-3
CDR3nt: TGTGCCAGCAGCCCGCTGGACAGGGGACAATCTGGAAACACCATATATTTT
CDR3aa: CASSPLDRGQSGNTIYF

d_gene: -
v_gene: TRBV10-1
abundance: once
j_gene: TRBJ1-6
CDR3nt: TGCGCCAGCAGTGTAACAGAAGGTTCACCCCTCCACTTT
CDR3aa: CASSVTEGSPLHF

d_gene: TRBD2
v_gene: TRBV4-2
abundance: -
j_gene: TRBJ2-1
CDR3nt: TGTGCCAGCAGCCCCGGGACTAGCGGGAGCAATGAGCAGTTCTTC
CDR3aa: CASSPGTSGSNEQFF

d_gene: TRBD2
v_gene: TRBV18
abundance: -
j_gene: TRBJ2-3
CDR3nt: TGTGCCAGCTCACCACCGTGGGCGGGAGGTACGCAGTATTTT
CDR3aa: CASSPPWAGGTQYF

d_gene: -
v_gene: TRBV9
abundance: -
j_gene: TRBJ1-3
CDR3nt: TGTGCCAGCAGTGTCGGAGGATCCTCTGGAAACACCATATATTTT
CDR3aa: CASSVGGSSGNTIYF

d_gene: TRBD1
v_gene: TRBV4-1
abundance: few
j_gene: TRBJ1-3
CDR3nt: TGCGCCAGCAGCCTCGACAGGGGGGGATCGTCCATATATTTT
CDR3aa: CASSLDRGGSSIYF

d_gene: -
v_gene: TRBV2
abundance: -
j_gene: TRBJ1-2
CDR3nt: TGTGCCAGCAGTGAAGGGACAAACTATGGCTACACCTTC
CDR3aa: CASSEGTNYGYTF